This is a list of T cell receptor beta chains from one sample in a study of cytomegalovirus exposure and HLA in healthy donors. TCRdb's table, derived via immunoSEQ multiplex PCR, lists solely in-frame clones and lacks some. Of fewer than 250,000 clones listed, around 87% are singletons. Input material: PBMCs. These receptors came from a woman in her late teens or twenties in good health and CMV-seropositive. CDR3s include the opening cysteine and the closing phenylalanine or tryptophan. D genes are given only for firm matches. Clone size is given for some rows only: seen once, a few or many times, or a class if the clone is expanded.

>TRBV2|NA|once|TRBJ2-3
CASSDQGLRGDTQYF
TGTGCCAGCAGTGACCAGGGACTTCGGGGGGATACGCAGTATTTT
>TRBV15|NA|NA|TRBJ2-7
CATSRDRGSSYEQYF
TGTGCCACCAGCAGAGACCGAGGCAGCTCCTACGAGCAGTACTTC
>TRBV28|NA|NA|TRBJ1-2
CASTLGQGFFYGYTF
TGTGCCAGCACCCTAGGACAAGGCTTCTTCTATGGCTACACCTTC
>TRBV7-9|TRBD2|NA|TRBJ2-3
CASIPSGRANTQYF
TGTGCCAGCATTCCTAGCGGGAGGGCAAATACGCAGTATTTT
>TRBV7-9|TRBD1|NA|TRBJ2-7
CASSPGTGERFDEQYF
TGTGCCAGCAGCCCCGGGACAGGGGAACGGTTCGACGAGCAGTACTTC
>TRBV19|NA|NA|TRBJ2-1
CASKQEGLYNEQFF
TGTGCCAGTAAACAGGAGGGGCTTTACAATGAGCAGTTCTTC
>TRBV20-1|NA|once|TRBJ2-1
CSAHYYNEQFF
TGCAGTGCTCACTACTACAATGAGCAGTTCTTC
>TRBV29-1|NA|NA|TRBJ2-7
CSVRNRAYEQYF
TGCAGCGTCAGGAACAGGGCTTACGAGCAGTACTTC
>TRBV4-1|TRBD1|NA|TRBJ1-4
CASSQDGQADEKLFF
TGCGCCAGCAGCCAAGATGGACAGGCTGATGAAAAACTGTTTTTT
>TRBV28|NA|NA|TRBJ2-1
CATSPGGYNEQFF
TGTGCCACCTCCCCTGGCGGCTACAATGAGCAGTTCTTC
>TRBV9|NA|NA|TRBJ2-1
CASSVGGAGGWNEQFF
TGTGCCAGCAGCGTAGGGGGGGCAGGGGGTTGGAATGAGCAGTTCTTC
>TRBV16|NA|NA|TRBJ2-3
CASSQPQADSGRPDTQYF
TGTGCCAGCAGCCAACCACAAGCCGACAGCGGGCGCCCAGATACGCAGTATTTT
>TRBV28|NA|NA|TRBJ1-2
CASTSGRGGYTF
TGTGCCAGCACTTCAGGGCGCGGTGGCTACACCTTC
>TRBV9|TRBD2|NA|TRBJ2-5
CASSSTSGRVWETQYF
TGTGCCAGCAGCTCCACTAGCGGGAGGGTTTGGGAGACCCAGTACTTC
>TRBV28|NA|NA|TRBJ1-2
CASSLRTIAYGYTF
TGTGCCAGCAGTTTGAGAACTATCGCCTATGGCTACACCTTC
>TRBV28|NA|NA|TRBJ1-2
CASSLVGFGYTF
TGTGCCAGCAGTTTAGTCGGGTTTGGCTACACCTTC
>TRBV6-5|NA|NA|TRBJ1-2
CASTLEGVLSYGYTF
TGTGCCAGCACCCTAGAGGGGGTCCTAAGCTATGGCTACACCTTC
>TRBV6-1|TRBD2|NA|TRBJ2-3
CASSEEGPTSGRLTDTQYF
TGTGCCAGCAGTGAAGAGGGGCCGACTAGCGGGAGGTTAACAGATACGCAGTATTTT
>TRBV5-5|TRBD1|NA|TRBJ1-1
CASSLARGPTEAFF
TGTGCCAGCAGCTTGGCCAGGGGGCCCACTGAAGCTTTCTTT
>TRBV29-1|TRBD1|NA|TRBJ1-1
CSVGLSGGYDTEAFF
TGCAGCGTGGGGTTGTCAGGGGGCTACGACACTGAAGCTTTCTTT
>TRBV5-4|NA|NA|TRBJ1-2
CASSPDSYGYTF
TGTGCCAGCAGCCCGGACAGTTATGGCTACACCTTC
>TRBV15|NA|NA|TRBJ2-1
CATSGRTGVNEQFF
TGTGCCACCAGCGGCCGGACCGGGGTTAATGAGCAGTTCTTC
>TRBV15|NA|few|TRBJ1-5
CATSRDRDNQPQHF
TGTGCCACCAGCAGAGATCGGGACAACCAGCCCCAGCATTTT
>TRBV27|TRBD2|NA|TRBJ2-1
CASSISSGGSSPFFYNEQFF
TGTGCCAGCAGTATATCTAGCGGGGGTTCGTCCCCCTTCTTCTACAATGAGCAGTTCTTC
>TRBV28|NA|NA|TRBJ2-5
CASSLWGVQGRSEETQYF
TGTGCCAGCAGTTTATGGGGGGTACAGGGTAGAAGCGAAGAGACCCAGTACTTC
>TRBV6-5|TRBD2|few|TRBJ2-1
CASYRRLAGDTEQFF
TGTGCCAGCTACAGACGACTAGCGGGAGATACTGAGCAGTTCTTC
>TRBV7-9|TRBD1|NA|TRBJ2-1
CASSIGQGGYNEQFF
TGTGCCAGCAGCATTGGACAGGGGGGATACAATGAGCAGTTCTTC
>TRBV6-1|NA|NA|TRBJ1-4
CASSEDRLGITTNEKLFF
TGTGCCAGCAGTGAAGACAGGCTTGGAATTACAACTAATGAAAAACTGTTTTTT
>TRBV15|TRBD1|NA|TRBJ1-1
CATSREPGGYTEAFF
TGTGCCACCAGCAGAGAGCCAGGGGGTTATACTGAAGCTTTCTTT
>TRBV25-1|NA|NA|TRBJ1-2
CASLKGLGYTF
TGTGCCAGCCTGAAGGGGCTTGGCTACACCTTC
>TRBV19|TRBD2|few|TRBJ2-4
CASSMIETSGSSGKNIQYF
TGTGCCAGTAGTATGATCGAGACTAGCGGGAGTTCGGGCAAAAACATTCAGTACTTC
>TRBV10-3|TRBD1|NA|TRBJ1-2
CAISERTGDYGYTF
TGTGCCATCAGTGAACGGACAGGGGACTATGGCTACACCTTC
>TRBV6-6|TRBD1|NA|TRBJ2-5
CASSRGQEQETQYF
TGTGCCAGCAGTCGTGGACAGGAGCAAGAGACCCAGTACTTC
>TRBV6-5|NA|NA|TRBJ1-5
CASKRASNQPQHF
TGTGCCAGCAAGAGGGCAAGCAATCAGCCCCAGCATTTT
>TRBV2|TRBD2|NA|TRBJ2-2
CASEAGLAANTGELFF
TGTGCCAGCGAGGCCGGACTAGCTGCGAACACCGGGGAGCTGTTTTTT
>TRBV19|TRBD2|once|TRBJ2-3
CASSVPSGRPGTDTQYF
TGTGCCAGTAGTGTCCCCAGCGGGAGACCCGGCACAGATACGCAGTATTTT
>TRBV28|NA|NA|TRBJ1-1
CASSSPRAMNTEAFF
TGTGCCAGCAGCTCTCCCAGGGCCATGAACACTGAAGCTTTCTTT
>TRBV30|NA|few|TRBJ1-2
CAWSFGRTYGYTF
TGTGCCTGGAGTTTTGGCAGAACCTATGGCTACACCTTC
>TRBV9|TRBD2|NA|TRBJ2-7
CASSAGRLAGGDEQYF
TGTGCCAGCAGCGCCGGGCGGTTAGCGGGGGGTGACGAGCAGTACTTC
>TRBV5-4|TRBD2|few|TRBJ2-4
CASSLGPRGENIQYF
TGTGCCAGCAGCCTCGGACCGCGGGGGGAAAACATTCAGTACTTC
>TRBV16|NA|NA|TRBJ1-5
CASSQLESGSNQPQHF
TGTGCCAGCAGCCAACTCGAATCGGGAAGCAATCAGCCCCAGCATTTT
>TRBV6-5|NA|NA|TRBJ2-7
CASVPSGTLPYEQYF
TGTGCCAGCGTTCCAAGCGGTACGTTACCCTACGAGCAGTACTTC
>TRBV25-1|TRBD1|NA|TRBJ2-7
CASSARDRTDEQYF
TGTGCCAGCAGTGCCCGGGACAGAACTGACGAGCAGTACTTC